In its sample, the clone carrying this T cell receptor (beta chain) was seen once. This entry is derived from a study of blood T cell repertoires in COVID-19. The table came from immunoSEQ multiplex PCR; TCRdb's copy has only in-frame clones and leaves some out. The sample records approximately 250,000 clones, around 83% being singletons. Unmatched junction bases numbered 8, after V lost 7 bases and J lost 6 bases. The CDR3 loop spans 13 amino acids. From germline, CDR1 is MNHEY and CDR2 SVGAGI. The clonotype originates from a middle-aged woman who had recovered from COVID-19. The chain employs TRBV6-5 and TRBJ1-2, with 7 bases fitting TRBD1. The sample comprised peripheral blood. The DNA for the CDR3 is TGTGCCAGCACCAAACGGGACAGTCATGGCTACACCTTC. Translation: CASTKRDSHGYTF.